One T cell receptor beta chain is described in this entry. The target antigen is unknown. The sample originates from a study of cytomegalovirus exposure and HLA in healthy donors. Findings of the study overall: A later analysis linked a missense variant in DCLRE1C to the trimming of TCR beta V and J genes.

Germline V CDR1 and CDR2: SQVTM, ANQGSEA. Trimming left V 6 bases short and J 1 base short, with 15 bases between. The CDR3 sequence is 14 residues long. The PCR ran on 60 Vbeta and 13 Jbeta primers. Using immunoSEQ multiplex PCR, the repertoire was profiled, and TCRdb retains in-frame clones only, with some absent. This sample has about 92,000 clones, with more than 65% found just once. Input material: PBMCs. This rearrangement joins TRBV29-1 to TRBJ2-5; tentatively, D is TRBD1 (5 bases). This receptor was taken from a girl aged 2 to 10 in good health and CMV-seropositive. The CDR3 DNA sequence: TGCAGCGTCCGAACAGGTTTCCTCCAAGAGACCCAGTACTTC. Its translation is CSVRTGFLQETQYF.